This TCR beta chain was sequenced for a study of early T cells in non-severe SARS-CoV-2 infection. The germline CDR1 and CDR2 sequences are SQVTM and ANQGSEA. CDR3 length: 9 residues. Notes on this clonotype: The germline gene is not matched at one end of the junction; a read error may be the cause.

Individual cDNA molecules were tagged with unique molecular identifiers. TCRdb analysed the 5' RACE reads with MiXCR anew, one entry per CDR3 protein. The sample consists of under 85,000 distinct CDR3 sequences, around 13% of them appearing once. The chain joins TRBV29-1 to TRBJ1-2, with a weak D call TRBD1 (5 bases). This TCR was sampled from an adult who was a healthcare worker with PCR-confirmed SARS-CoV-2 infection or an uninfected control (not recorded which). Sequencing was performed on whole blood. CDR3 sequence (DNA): TGCAGCGGGGACCCCGGGACTCACTTC. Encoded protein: CSGDPGTHF. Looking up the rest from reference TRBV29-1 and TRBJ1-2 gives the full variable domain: SAVISQKPSRDICQRGTSLTIQCQVDSQVTMMFWYRQQPGQSLTLIATANQGSEATYESGFVIDKFPISRPNLTFSTLTVSNMSPEDSSIYLCSGDPGTHFGSGTRLTVV.